Presented here are 29 T cell receptor beta chains from one specimen sequenced in a study of regulatory T cells in long-lasting Graves disease. Time point noted: newly diagnosed GD, antithyroid drugs for less than 3 months. The TCR library used RNA extracted from PBMCs. Arm-PCR of CDR3 regions with iRepertoire HTBI primers generated TCR beta libraries. MiXCR was run by TCRdb on the multiplex PCR reads, yielding one entry per CDR3 protein. Here the sample spans a few hundred thousand distinct CDR3 sequences, about 20% being singletons. The same sample was also studied in work on T cells in Graves' hyperthyroidism and ophthalmopathy.

The specimen comprised peripheral blood mononuclear cells (PBMCs), sampled at new diagnosis, from a patient treated with antithyroid drugs. The origin of the receptors is a woman aged 25 to 39 with Graves disease.

This clonotype appeared many times. The V call is TRBV19, the J call TRBJ2-3; 10 bases map to TRBD1. V dropped 6 bases and J dropped 5; count of bases not matched to a gene: 5. The CDR3 has 14 amino acids. The germline gives CDR1 LNHDA, CDR2 SQIVND (reference sequence). The CDR3 region has the DNA TGTGCCAGTAGGGACAGGGGGTCGGTAGATACGCAGTATTTT. Protein sequence: CASRDRGSVDTQYF.

This clonotype occurred many times. The rearrangement joins TRBV4-2 to TRBJ1-5; D might be TRBD1 (5 bases). Per germline, CDR1 LGHNA and CDR2 YNFKEQ. The CDR3 length is 13 residues. Trimming pared 1 base from V and 6 bases from J, leaving 7 bases between. Written as DNA, the CDR3 is TGTGCCAGCAGCCAAGGGGGGGTTCAGCCCCAGCATTTT. Translating gives CASSQGGVQPQHF.

Worth noting for this clonotype: Just one base apart from a much larger clone, this may be a read error. This sequence joins TRBV7-9 and TRBJ2-1, with TRBD2 matching over 9 bases. This CDR3 is 16 amino acids long. Germline CDR1 SEHNR, CDR2 FQNEAQ (reference sequence). DNA for the CDR3: TGTGCCAGCAGCTTAGGTGGGCGGGGGGGCCTCAATGAGCAGCTCTTC. It translates to CASSLGGRGGLNEQLF.

The table lists this clonotype with many counts. The chain carries TRBV11-2 and TRBJ1-1; D might be TRBD1 (6 bases). Germline V CDR1 and CDR2: SGHAT, FQNNGV. The CDR3 contains 13 residues. The V and J ends lost 1 base and 7 bases respectively, with 10 bases between them. CDR3 loop: CASSLGGADEAFF. The CDR3 nucleotides read TGTGCCAGCAGCTTAGGGGGGGCGGATGAAGCTTTCTTT.

This clonotype was seen repeatedly, ten times or more. The CDR3 nucleotides are TGCGCCAGCAGCTTGGGAGGGCCAGGGGGCAAAAACATTCAGTACTTC. This sequence encodes CASSLGGPGGKNIQYF. This chain links TRBV5-1 with TRBJ2-4; the match to TRBD1 covers 7 bases. The CDR3 length is 16 residues. Per the germline V gene, CDR1 is SGHRS and CDR2 is YFSETQ. Trimming removed 0 bases from V and 3 bases from J; junction bases left unmatched: 6.

This clonotype has ten or more counts. This rearrangement joins TRBV20-1 to TRBJ1-6; TRBD1 agrees at 8 bases. V trimming: 2 bases; J trimming: 4 bases; junction bases outside the gene matches: 7. The CDR3 is made up of 16 amino acids. The germline V gene has CDR1 DFQATT and CDR2 SNEGSKA (reference sequence). CDR3: CSARHQDRVYNSPLHF. The CDR3, as DNA: TGCAGTGCTAGACATCAGGACAGGGTGTATAATTCACCCCTCCACTTT.

This clonotype was seen many times. The chain recombines TRBV6-5 with TRBJ2-7; D may correspond to TRBD1 or TRBD2 (5 bases each). V lost 3 bases and J lost 2, with 14 bases in between. CDR1 and CDR2 (germline): MNHEY, SVGAGI. The length of the CDR3 is 15 residues. DNA for the CDR3: TGTGCCAGCAGTTATCCCGGGACCTTACCCTACGAGCAGTACTTC. Its protein is CASSYPGTLPYEQYF.

This clonotype was counted a few times. The chain joins TRBV5-1 to TRBJ1-6; D gene uncertain. Germline assignment: CDR1 SGHRS and CDR2 YFSETQ. The ends were cut back, 5 bases at V and 7 bases at J, with 10 bases in the middle. CDR3 length: 13 residues. CDR3 residues: CASSYSENSPLHF. The CDR3 DNA reads as TGCGCCAGCAGTTATTCAGAAAATTCACCCCTCCACTTT.

The chain recombines TRBV5-1 with TRBJ2-3; TRBD1 or TRBD2 may be the D gene (5 bases each). This CDR3 comprises 14 residues. Deletions cut 0 bases from V and 4 bases from J, with 9 bases between. Germline CDR1 and CDR2: SGHRS and YFSETQ. CDR3 sequence reads: CASSLGQGPDTQYF. CDR3 nucleotides: TGCGCCAGCAGCTTGGGTCAGGGACCAGATACGCAGTATTTT.

There are a few counts of this clonotype. The V gene is TRBV7-9, the J gene TRBJ1-3; no clear D. Per germline, CDR1 SEHNR and CDR2 FQNEAQ (reference sequence). V was shortened by 5 bases and J by 0 bases, with 14 bases between the two germline ends. This CDR3 region has 16 residues. This CDR3 reads CASSPGLHSSGNTIYF. The CDR3 DNA sequence: TGTGCCAGCAGCCCCGGACTCCATTCCTCTGGAAACACCATATATTTT. The whole variable domain, remainder taken from reference TRBV7-9 and TRBJ1-3, is DTGVSQNPRHKITKRGQNVTFRCDPISEHNRLYWYRQTLGQGPEFLTYFQNEAQLEKSRLLSDRFSAERPKGSFSTLEIQRTEQGDSAMYLCASSPGLHSSGNTIYFGEGSWLTVV.

Only a few counts were recorded for this clonotype. The chain employs TRBV12-3 or TRBV12-4 and TRBJ1-4; D unresolved. The CDR3 has 14 residues. With 6 bases removed from V and 0 bases from J, the gap between germline ends came to 8 bases. CDR3 nucleotide sequence: TGTGCCAGCAGGAGGTCCGCAACTAATGAAAAACTGTTTTTT. Protein product: CASRRSATNEKLFF.

The genes are TRBV3-1 and TRBJ2-7, with 10 bases identical to TRBD2. The CDR3 extends over 15 amino acids. Trimming at V came to 5 bases and at J to 1 base, leaving 5 bases not matched to a gene. Germline V gene lookup returns CDR1 LGHDT and CDR2 YNNKEL (reference sequence). CDR3 nucleotides: TGTGCCAGCAGCTCGACTAGCGGGCTTTCCTACGAGCAGTACTTC. As protein: CASSSTSGLSYEQYF.

This clonotype was recorded many times. This sequence joins TRBV3-1 and TRBJ1-6; D gene uncertain. V was shortened by 1 base and J by 10 bases, with 11 bases between the two germline ends. CDR3 length: 14 amino acids. The V gene's germline CDR1 is LGHDT and CDR2 YNNKEL (reference sequence). The CDR3 spells CASSQAVVRSPLHF. The CDR3 nucleotides read TGTGCCAGCAGCCAAGCTGTTGTAAGGTCACCCCTCCACTTT.

The chain couples TRBV29-1 to TRBJ2-6; D unclear. Germline-derived CDR1 and CDR2 are SQVTM and ANQGSEA. This CDR3 contains 15 residues. Trimming stripped 5 bases from V and 0 bases from J, with 11 bases between. In DNA form, the CDR3 reads TGCAGCGTTTACAGTCTTCGCTCTGGGGCCAACGTCCTGACTTTC. This codes for CSVYSLRSGANVLTF.

CDR3: CASSDLTGLGSPLHF. The CDR3 DNA reads as TGTGCCAGCAGTGATCTCACAGGGCTGGGGTCACCCCTCCACTTT. The chain employs TRBV25-1 and TRBJ1-6, with D perhaps TRBD1 (6 bases). Germline V CDR1 and CDR2: MGHDK, SYGVNS. Trimming removed 3 bases at V and 10 bases at J, with 16 bases between. The length of the CDR3 is 15 residues.

This clonotype was seen ten or more times. This chain connects TRBV11-3 to TRBJ2-3; D tentatively reads TRBD1 or TRBD2 (5 bases each). This CDR3 is built from 15 residues. Germline values: CDR1 SGHNT, CDR2 YENEEA. With 5 bases removed from V and 6 bases from J, the gap between germline ends came to 18 bases. The CDR3 reads CASSPGRGSSDTQYF. The CDR3 nucleotides are TGTGCCAGCAGCCCGGGACGGGGATCCTCGGATACGCAGTATTTT.

On this clonotype itself: Compared with germline, one end of the junction differs, possibly owing to a read error. The CDR3 sequence is CASSYSRTTTDEKLFF. In DNA form, the CDR3 reads TGTGCCAGCAGTTACTCGAGGACCACAACTGATGAAAAACTGTTTTTT. The chain links TRBV6-4 to TRBJ1-4, with no clear D. This CDR3 spans 16 amino acids. Germline values: CDR1 MRHNA, CDR2 SNTAGT.

Of note for this clonotype: A clone one base away is much larger, so this may be a read error. The chain joins TRBV5-5 to TRBJ1-2; TRBD1 aligns across 7 bases. The CDR3 covers 13 residues. Looked up from germline, CDR1 is SGHKS and CDR2 is YYEKEE (reference sequence). J was trimmed by 6 bases and V by 3 bases; bases with no gene match: 5. CDR3 sequence (DNA): TGTGCCAGCAGCTCCGGGACAGAGGATGGCTACACCTTC. This gives the protein CASSSGTEDGYTF.

This clonotype came up many times. The chain combines TRBV3-1 with TRBJ2-1, with D uncertain. Looked up from germline, CDR1 is LGHDT and CDR2 is YNNKEL (reference sequence). Trimming left V 3 bases short and J 9 bases short, with 9 bases between. The CDR3 extends over 12 amino acids. CDR3 in amino acids: CASSQAGAEQFF. The CDR3 DNA reads as TGTGCCAGCAGCCAGGCCGGAGCTGAGCAGTTCTTC.

This clonotype was detected many times. The chain has TRBV7-2 and TRBJ2-5; 10 bases match TRBD1. V shed 10 bases, J shed 3 bases, and the junction held 8 bases outside the gene matches. Germline CDR1 reads SGHTA; CDR2 reads FQGNSA. This CDR3 spans 14 amino acids. CDR3 region: CATRRTGGEETQYF. CDR3 nucleotide sequence: TGTGCCACCCGGCGGACAGGGGGTGAAGAGACCCAGTACTTC.

This clonotype was picked up a small number of times. The rearrangement joins TRBV6-1 to TRBJ2-5; the D gene could be TRBD1 or TRBD2 (5 bases each). Trimming left V 6 bases short and J 6 bases short, with 8 bases between. CDR1 and CDR2 (germline): MNHNS, SASEGT. The CDR3 has 11 amino acids. CDR3 sequence: CASRRGQTQYF. CDR3 DNA: TGTGCCAGCAGGAGGGGTCAGACCCAGTACTTC.

This clonotype was counted a few times. The rearrangement uses TRBV7-9 and TRBJ2-3; 8 positions agree with TRBD2. The CDR3 contains 15 residues. Germline V gene data show CDR1 as SEHNR and CDR2 as FQNEAQ (reference sequence). Trimming cost V 5 bases and J 2 bases; bases outside gene matches: 6. The DNA of the CDR3 is TGTGCCAGCAGCCGAGGACTAGCCGACACAGATACGCAGTATTTT. This translates into CASSRGLADTDTQYF.

Only a few counts were recorded for this clonotype. This chain uses TRBV12-3 or TRBV12-4 with TRBJ1-4; D is undetermined. Trimming stripped 2 bases from V and 7 bases from J, with 11 bases between. The CDR3 has 14 residues. The CDR3 bases are TGTGCCAGCAGTTTATTGGCGGCCGGTGAAAAACTGTTTTTT. Protein: CASSLLAAGEKLFF.

This clonotype was counted many times. The genes are TRBV29-1 and TRBJ1-1; D gene unclear. This CDR3 is built from 14 residues. Trimming took 5 bases from V and 0 from J, leaving 13 bases between them. Per germline, CDR1 SQVTM and CDR2 ANQGSEA. Here the CDR3 reads CSVSLRRLNTEAFF. The CDR3 DNA reads TGCAGCGTTTCCCTTCGAAGGTTGAACACTGAAGCTTTCTTT.

The sample holds many counts of this clonotype. The chain joins TRBV15 to TRBJ1-1, with D unclear. V lost 3 bases, J lost 5 bases, and 13 bases lay in between. This CDR3 spans 14 amino acids. The germline gives CDR1 LNHNV, CDR2 YYDKDF (reference sequence). CDR3 bases: TGTGCCACCAGCAGCCCCGGGGTCGGAACTGAAGCTTTCTTT. Its protein product is CATSSPGVGTEAFF.

This clonotype was detected ten times or more. The chain employs TRBV7-2 and TRBJ1-2, with D uncertain. Trimming shortened V by 3 bases and J by 4 bases, and 12 bases separated the two germline ends. There are 14 residues in the CDR3. In germline, CDR1 is SGHTA, CDR2 FQGNSA. The CDR3 protein is CASSFGQRAYGYTF. CDR3 in DNA: TGTGCCAGCAGCTTTGGTCAGAGGGCCTATGGCTACACCTTC.

This clonotype appeared many times. CDR3 sequence: CASSHRQGTGELFF. Written as DNA, the CDR3 is TGTGCCAGCAGCCACCGACAGGGGACCGGGGAGCTGTTTTTT. The genes are TRBV3-1 and TRBJ2-2, with TRBD1 matching 8 bases. Trimming removed 3 bases from V and 5 bases from J; junction bases left unmatched: 2. The CDR3 is 14 amino acids. CDR1 and CDR2 from the germline V gene are LGHDT and YNNKEL (reference sequence).

This clonotype was seen repeatedly, ten times or more. The genes are TRBV7-2 and TRBJ1-3; D is unresolved. This CDR3 has 14 residues. The germline V and J ends were trimmed by 4 bases and 4 bases, with 11 bases remaining between them. Germline CDR1 and CDR2: SGHTA and FQGNSA. CDR3 DNA sequence: TGTGCCAGCAGCTCCGGGCCGAGGGGAAACACCATATATTTT. Translated: CASSSGPRGNTIYF.

This clonotype was counted many times. The gene calls are TRBV18 and TRBJ1-5; D might be TRBD1 (5 bases). V was trimmed by 1 base and J by 5 bases, leaving 9 bases between them. Germline V lookup: CDR1 KGHSH, CDR2 LQKENI. The CDR3 is made up of 14 amino acids. DNA of the CDR3: TGTGCCAGCTCACCACTAGGGGAGGATCAGCCCCAGCATTTT. It codes for CASSPLGEDQPQHF.